This record concerns one T cell receptor beta chain sequence. Its antigen is not known. This sample stems from a study of T cells in localized non-small cell lung cancer. The repertoire was sequenced with immunoSEQ multiplex PCR; TCRdb's copy has only in-frame clones and lacks some. The sample lists roughly 25,000 clones; about 90% were seen once. Study-wide results and limits: Only one tumor region went through sequencing, so heterogeneity may still be there. Tumor showed lower T cell clonality than uninvolved adjacent lung, where it was highest.

The V segment lost 7 bases and the J segment 8 bases; nucleotides outside the gene matches: 11. The germline CDR1 and CDR2 sequences are SQVTM and ANQGSEA. CDR3 length: 13 amino acids. The specimen comprised peripheral blood, sampled before any cancer treatment. The TCR was taken from a woman aged 40 to 75 with stage I lung adenocarcinoma. This chain links TRBV29-1 with TRBJ1-2, with TRBD1 matching over 9 bases. CDR3 nucleotides: TGCAGCGACCACTATACAGGGGGCAGGGGCTACACCTTC. This gives the protein CSDHYTGGRGYTF.